These 23 T cell receptor beta chains were sequenced from one sample in a study of blood T cells in healthy people across ages. The authors ran a second PCR of about 7 to 11 cycles using a sample-barcoded 5' primer and a J-beta primer mix. TCRdb redid the calling of the 5' RACE reads with MiXCR, one entry per CDR3 protein. The repertoire holds over 1,500,000 distinct CDR3 sequences, with 40% to 55% as singletons. Sequencing was done on a sample of blood. These receptors came from a woman aged 40 to 50 in good health.

This clonotype was detected a few times. V usage is TRBV28 and J usage is TRBJ2-7; TRBD2 might be the D (6 bases). Germline V lookup: CDR1 MDHEN, CDR2 SYDVKM. The V end was cut by 7 bases, the J end by 2 bases, with 18 bases between. CDR3 length equals 15 residues. CDR3 in DNA: TGTGCCAGCACCATCGGAGGGGCCTCTCCCTACGAGCAGTACTTC. Residues: CASTIGGASPYEQYF.

This clonotype has a handful of counts. The gene calls are TRBV6-2 or TRBV6-3 and TRBJ2-5, with TRBD2 identical over 9 bases. J lost 5 bases, V lost 0 bases, and 10 bases had no gene match. The CDR3 sequence is 17 residues long. Germline V gene sequence: CDR1 MNHEY, CDR2 SVGEGT. In nucleotides, the CDR3 is TGTGCCAGCAGTTACTCCTCCGGGACTAGCTTATGGGAGACCCAGTACTTC. Translating gives CASSYSSGTSLWETQYF.

This clonotype was detected a few times. This chain links TRBV5-1 with TRBJ2-1, with 13 bases fitting TRBD2. CDR1 and CDR2 (germline): SGHRS, YFSETQ. Germline trimming cut 3 bases from V and 4 bases from J; bases unmatched to any gene: 4. The CDR3 consists of 16 residues. This chain's CDR3 is CASSSGTSGVYNEQFF. CDR3 bases: TGCGCCAGCAGCTCGGGGACTAGCGGGGTGTACAATGAGCAGTTCTTC. Together with reference TRBV5-1 and TRBJ2-1, the CDR3 gives the full variable domain: KAGVTQTPRYLIKTRGQQVTLSCSPISGHRSVSWYQQTPGQGLQFLFEYFSETQRNKGNFPGRFSGRQFSNSRSEMNVSTLELGDSALYLCASSSGTSGVYNEQFFGPGTRLTVL.

This clonotype has only a few counts. The V call is TRBV11-3, the J call TRBJ2-3, with 8 bases fitting TRBD1. Germline-derived CDR1 and CDR2 are SGHNT and YENEEA. The V segment lost 2 bases and the J segment 2 bases; nucleotides outside the gene matches: 9. The CDR3 extends over 17 amino acids. CDR3 loop: CASSLRGGQGNTDTQYF. Here the CDR3 DNA reads TGTGCCAGCAGCTTAAGGGGAGGACAGGGCAACACAGATACGCAGTATTTT.

This clonotype was recorded a few times. The chain links TRBV4-3 to TRBJ1-5; maybe TRBD1 (5 bases). The CDR3 runs to 15 residues. Germline V gene data show CDR1 as LGHNA and CDR2 as YSLEER. V was cut by 0 bases and J by 7 bases, with 13 bases left in between. The CDR3 region is CASSQDTAKGQPQHF. In DNA, the CDR3 is TGCGCCAGCAGCCAAGATACGGCGAAGGGGCAGCCCCAGCATTTT.

The rearrangement joins TRBV9 to TRBJ1-5; D is possibly TRBD1 (5 bases). This CDR3 contains 15 residues. Germline-derived CDR1 and CDR2 are SGDLS and YYNGEE. Between the trimmed V and J ends, which lost 0 bases and 6 bases, there was a span of 13 bases. As DNA, the CDR3 is TGTGCCAGCAGCGTAGGTCCCGGGGGTAGTCAGCCCCAGCATTTT. This codes for CASSVGPGGSQPQHF.

The chain combines TRBV6-2 or TRBV6-3 with TRBJ1-2; D unresolved. The V gene's germline CDR1 is MNHEY and CDR2 SVGEGT. CDR3 length equals 17 residues. The V end was cut by 2 bases, the J end by 3 bases, with 19 bases between. The CDR3 region is CASSYASRGDGDYGYTF. The DNA for the CDR3 is TGTGCCAGCAGTTACGCTTCACGCGGCGACGGAGACTATGGCTACACCTTC.

V is TRBV6-5 and J is TRBJ1-2, with TRBD1 matching 8 bases. Germline V gives CDR1 MNHEY, CDR2 SVGAGI. V lost 4 bases and J lost 6; bases outside the gene matches: 4. The CDR3 has 13 residues. Here the CDR3 DNA reads TGTGCCAGCAGTTCCACAGGGGGAAATGGCTACACCTTC. Amino acid sequence: CASSSTGGNGYTF.

This clonotype turned up a few times. The chain recombines TRBV20-1 with TRBJ2-5, with TRBD1 matching over 10 bases. The germline CDR1 and CDR2 sequences are DFQATT and SNEGSKA (reference sequence). Unmatched junction bases numbered 5, after V lost 6 bases and J lost 4 bases. This CDR3 has 13 amino acids. The CDR3 DNA reads TGCAGTGCCCCGGGACAGGGGAGAGAGACCCAGTACTTC. Its translation: CSAPGQGRETQYF.

This clonotype has a handful of counts. This chain links TRBV9 with TRBJ2-5, with D tentatively TRBD1 (5 bases). The germline V gene has CDR1 SGDLS and CDR2 YYNGEE. The length of the CDR3 is 14 residues. V lost 3 bases to trimming and J lost 7 bases, with 16 bases between them. The DNA for the CDR3 is TGTGCCAGCAGCGCCCCGGACACCACGGGGACCCAGTACTTC. It specifies CASSAPDTTGTQYF.

V is TRBV19 and J is TRBJ1-1; D is uncertain. Germline CDR1 is LNHDA and CDR2 is SQIVND (reference sequence). Trimming cost V 6 bases and J 1 base, with 15 bases left between them. CDR3 length: 15 residues. This CDR3 is CASSPLELENTEAFF. CDR3 bases: TGTGCCAGTAGCCCTCTAGAGCTTGAGAACACTGAAGCTTTCTTT.

The chain links TRBV27 to TRBJ2-7, with unresolved D. Germline V CDR1 and CDR2: MNHEY, SMNVEV (reference sequence). V shed 6 bases and J shed 5 bases, with 14 bases lying between them. The CDR3 runs to 13 residues. CDR3 residues: CASSLTRAHEQYF. CDR3 DNA sequence: TGTGCCAGCAGCTTAACCCGGGCCCACGAGCAGTACTTC.

J is TRBJ2-7 and V is TRBV15, with TRBD1 as a possible D gene (6 bases). The CDR3 is made up of 16 amino acids. Germline V gene lookup returns CDR1 LNHNV and CDR2 YYDKDF (reference sequence). Trimming removed 1 base at V and 5 bases at J, with 18 bases between. CDR3 loop: CATSRAVTGARNEQYF. DNA of the CDR3: TGTGCCACCAGCAGAGCTGTGACAGGTGCGAGGAACGAGCAGTACTTC.

The chain uses TRBV6-5 and TRBJ2-1, with TRBD1 as a possible D gene (6 bases). CDR1 and CDR2 (germline): MNHEY, SVGAGI. Trimming stripped 2 bases from V and 3 bases from J, with 8 bases between. This CDR3 is 14 amino acids long. The CDR3 is CASSYRGFYNEQFF. The CDR3, as DNA: TGTGCCAGCAGTTACAGGGGGTTCTACAATGAGCAGTTCTTC.

This clonotype was counted only a few times. DNA of the CDR3: TGTGCCAGCAGTTCCCCCGGGGAGCTGTTTTTT. It codes for CASSSPGELFF. The V call is TRBV6-5, the J call TRBJ2-2; no definite D call. The CDR3 loop spans 11 amino acids. Germline loops: CDR1 MNHEY, CDR2 SVGAGI. V was cut by 4 bases and J by 6 bases, with 3 bases left in between.

This clonotype came up a few times. The rearrangement links TRBV6-6 to TRBJ2-3; the match to TRBD2 covers 8 bases. Germline CDR1 reads MNHNY; CDR2 reads SVGAGI (reference sequence). With 6 bases clipped from V and 4 bases from J, the junction kept 6 bases outside the gene matches. This CDR3 region has 14 residues. CDR3 coding DNA: TGTGCCAGCAGAGATAGCGGGGACTCAGATACGCAGTATTTT. This gives the protein CASRDSGDSDTQYF.

The chain joins TRBV7-3 to TRBJ1-1; perhaps TRBD1 as D (6 bases). V lost 5 bases, J lost 3 bases, and 16 bases lay in between. The germline V gene has CDR1 SGHTA and CDR2 FQGTGA. This CDR3 comprises 15 residues. The CDR3 coding sequence is TGTGCCAGCAGCCCCTACAGGGTAGTCGACACTGAAGCTTTCTTT. It codes for CASSPYRVVDTEAFF. Supplemented by reference TRBV7-3 and TRBJ1-1, the full variable domain reads GAGVSQTPSNKVTEKGKYVELRCDPISGHTALYWYRQSLGQGPEFLIYFQGTGAADDSGLPNDRFFAVRPEGSVSTLKIQRTERGDSAVYLCASSPYRVVDTEAFFGQGTRLTVV.

V gene TRBV27 combines with J gene TRBJ2-6; 7 bases map to TRBD1. The junction had 10 bases not matched to a gene; V was cut back by 10 bases and J by 1 base. Germline V gene lookup returns CDR1 MNHEY and CDR2 SMNVEV (reference sequence). The CDR3 loop spans 16 amino acids. CDR3 nucleotides: TGTGCCACCCGCAGGGGGTTTATTTCTGGGGCCAACGTCCTGACTTTC. It specifies CATRRGFISGANVLTF.

The chain recombines TRBV11-3 with TRBJ2-3; 10 positions match TRBD2. The CDR3 totals 14 residues. CDR1 is SGHNT, CDR2 YENEEA, per germline. V trimming: 5 bases; J trimming: 6 bases; junction bases outside the gene matches: 5. CDR3 amino acids: CASSKRGGSDTQYF. The DNA of the CDR3 is TGTGCCAGCAGCAAGCGGGGGGGCAGCGATACGCAGTATTTT.

V gene TRBV21-1 combines with J gene TRBJ2-5; TRBD1 is the table's D call and was not checked against the DNA. TRBV21-1 is assigned pseudogene status. The CDR3 extends over 15 amino acids. In DNA, the CDR3 is TGTGCCAGCAGCAAAGGGGCAGGGGGCGCGCAGACCCAGTACTTC. Translation: CASSKGAGGAQTQYF.

Only a few counts were recorded for this clonotype. J is TRBJ2-5 and V is TRBV11-2; 8 positions match TRBD1. Germline V gene sequence: CDR1 SGHAT, CDR2 FQNNGV. The length of the CDR3 is 14 residues. V was clipped by 5 bases and J by 11 bases; unmatched bases: 13. The DNA of the CDR3 is TGTGCCAGCAGCCTTGGGACAGGCCATGGACGTCAGTACTTC. Translation gives CASSLGTGHGRQYF.

The genes are TRBV20-1 and TRBJ1-5, with a tentative D call TRBD1 (5 bases). V lost 6 bases and J lost 4, with 19 bases in between. The CDR3 sequence is 15 residues long. Germline V gene lookup returns CDR1 DFQATT and CDR2 SNEGSKA (reference sequence). CDR3 region: CSAHSPGRENQPQHF. In nucleotides, the CDR3 is TGCAGTGCCCACAGTCCGGGACGGGAAAATCAGCCCCAGCATTTT.

The gene calls are TRBV7-6 and TRBJ2-3; D unresolved. The germline gives CDR1 SGHVS, CDR2 FNYEAQ. Between the trimmed V and J ends, which lost 0 bases and 7 bases, there was a span of 26 bases. This CDR3 contains 19 residues. The CDR3 nucleotides read TGTGCCAGCAGCTTAGCTTTAAGGGCGCGCCAACCAACCAGGAATACGCAGTATTTT. Translation gives CASSLALRARQPTRNTQYF. The whole variable domain, remainder taken from reference TRBV7-6 and TRBJ2-3, is GAGVSQSPRYKVTKRGQDVALRCDPISGHVSLYWYRQALGQGPEFLTYFNYEAQQDKSGLPNDRFSAERPEGSISTLTIQRTEQRDSAMYRCASSLALRARQPTRNTQYFGPGTRLTVL.